A single sample gave rise to the 7 T cell receptor beta chains below, sequenced in a study of T cell responses to AZD1222 COVID-19 vaccine. TCRdb's table, derived via immunoSEQ multiplex PCR, lists solely in-frame clones and lacks some. Counted here are 55,000 to 85,000 clones, 84% occurring once; the ten biggest clones make up 9.8%. The sample was peripheral blood, taken on day 0 of AZD1222 vaccination. The receptors here all came from an adult in good health.

This sequence joins TRBV5-1 and TRBJ2-3, with 8 bases identical to TRBD2. J lost 2 bases, V lost 4 bases, and 9 bases had no gene match. Germline CDR1 SGHRS, CDR2 YFSETQ. This CDR3 has 16 residues. CDR3 protein: CASSPSSGRATDTQYF. CDR3 nucleotide sequence: TGCGCCAGCAGCCCCTCTAGCGGGCGGGCCACAGATACGCAGTATTTT.

V and J are TRBV18 and TRBJ1-6, with D possibly matching TRBD1 (6 bases). This CDR3 spans 15 amino acids. Germline assignment: CDR1 KGHSH and CDR2 LQKENI. Trimming removed 4 bases from V and 8 bases from J, with 15 bases in between. The CDR3 here is CASSLGAQGYSPLHF. CDR3 sequence (DNA): TGTGCCAGCTCACTAGGGGCACAGGGCTATTCACCCCTCCACTTT.

This chain uses TRBV6-2 or TRBV6-3 with TRBJ1-1, with D hard to call. Germline-derived CDR1 and CDR2 are MNHEY and SVGEGT. V lost 2 bases, J lost 4 bases, and 11 bases lay in between. This CDR3 region has 14 residues. The DNA for the CDR3 is TGTGCCAGCAGTTACGAGAGGTGGGGCACTGAAGCTTTCTTT. Encoded protein: CASSYERWGTEAFF.

The chain links TRBV5-8 to TRBJ1-5, with D unclear. Germline V gene sequence: CDR1 SGHTS, CDR2 YDEGEE. The ends were cut back, 2 bases at V and 6 bases at J, with 9 bases in the middle. This CDR3 comprises 13 residues. Written as DNA, the CDR3 is TGTGCCAGCAGCTTAGGGATCAGTCAGCCCCAGCATTTT. Residues: CASSLGISQPQHF.

The chain couples TRBV7-8 to TRBJ1-4; 7 bases match TRBD1. The CDR3 runs 20 residues. The trim removed 0 bases at V and 0 bases at J, leaving 13 bases unmatched. Germline V lookup: CDR1 SGHVS, CDR2 FQNEAQ. The CDR3 nucleotides read TGTGCCAGCAGCTTAGCGCTAAATCGACAGGGAGCTGCAACTAATGAAAAACTGTTTTTT. Translating gives CASSLALNRQGAATNEKLFF.

CDR3 amino acids: CASSDEAGVNEQFF. DNA for the CDR3: TGTGCCAGCAGTGACGAAGCAGGGGTAAATGAGCAGTTCTTC. The J gene is TRBJ2-1, the V gene TRBV6-4, with D possibly being TRBD1 (6 bases). This CDR3 spans 14 amino acids. The germline V gene encodes CDR1 MRHNA and CDR2 SNTAGT. Trimming took 2 bases from V and 7 from J, leaving 12 bases between them.

The chain is built from TRBV5-1 and TRBJ1-6; TRBD1 matches 7 bases. The J segment lost 10 bases and the V segment lost 0 bases, leaving 4 bases of the junction unmatched. Germline assignment: CDR1 SGHRS and CDR2 YFSETQ. This CDR3 contains 14 residues. Here the CDR3 reads CASSLGQGASPLHF. CDR3 nucleotides: TGCGCCAGCAGCTTGGGACAGGGTGCCTCACCCCTCCACTTT.